A selection of T cell receptor beta chains follows, all from one sample in a study of T cell responses to AZD1222 COVID-19 vaccine. Produced via immunoSEQ multiplex PCR; TCRdb's table is partial and in-frame only. The repertoire holds about 270,000 clones, with approximately 94% as singletons. Sequenced material: peripheral blood, taken 28 days after the second AZD1222 dose. All receptors derive from an adult who received the AZD1222 COVID-19 vaccine. Both conserved end residues are part of each CDR3. A D gene is named only where the DNA matches it firmly. A clone size is listed for some rows: how often the clone was seen (once, few, many), or a class if it is expanded.

TRBJ2-7	-	-	TRBV5-1	CASSLKGGIYEQYF	TGCGCCAGCAGCTTGAAAGGGGGAATCTACGAGCAGTACTTC
TRBJ2-5	-	-	TRBV7-9	CASSSPLTDRETQYF	TGTGCCAGCAGCTCCCCCCTGACAGATCGAGAGACCCAGTACTTC
TRBJ1-2	-	-	TRBV13	CASSLEGLGGYTF	TGTGCCAGCAGCTTAGAGGGATTGGGGGGCTACACCTTC
TRBJ1-6	TRBD1	once	TRBV9	CASSKQGQPSHSPLHF	TGTGCCAGCAGCAAACAGGGGCAGCCCTCTCATTCACCCCTCCACTTT
TRBJ1-1	-	-	TRBV28	CASSTRQINTEAFF	TGTGCCAGCAGTACCCGACAGATCAACACTGAAGCTTTCTTT
TRBJ1-5	-	few	TRBV15	CATSSRASNQPQHF	TGTGCCACCAGCAGCAGGGCCTCTAATCAGCCCCAGCATTTT
TRBJ2-1	-	-	TRBV2	CASSLDLQEQFF	TGTGCCAGCAGTTTGGACTTGCAAGAGCAGTTCTTC
TRBJ2-1	TRBD1	-	TRBV6-6	CASISNRGDEQFF	TGTGCCAGCATTTCAAACAGGGGGGATGAGCAGTTCTTC
TRBJ1-5	-	once	TRBV12-5	CASGLTQGRLGQPQHF	TGTGCTAGTGGTTTGACCCAGGGGAGGTTGGGTCAGCCCCAGCATTTT
TRBJ2-7	-	-	TRBV5-4	CASSLLGYGEQYF	TGTGCCAGCAGCTTACTGGGATACGGCGAGCAGTACTTC
TRBJ1-1	-	once	TRBV9	CASSTGQNTEAFF	TGTGCCAGCAGCACGGGACAGAACACTGAAGCTTTCTTT
TRBJ1-1	-	-	TRBV5-5	CASSLYGRTTEAFF	TGTGCCAGCAGCTTGTATGGGAGGACCACTGAAGCTTTCTTT
TRBJ2-4	-	-	TRBV3-1/TRBV3-2	CASSQAGLAKNIQYF	TGTGCCAGCAGCCAAGCGGGACTAGCCAAAAACATTCAGTACTTC
TRBJ1-3	-	-	TRBV28	CASSPPGISGNTIYF	TGTGCCAGCAGTCCCCCGGGTATTTCTGGAAACACCATATATTTT
TRBJ2-2	TRBD2	few	TRBV28	CATSTGTTFNTGELFF	TGTGCCACCTCGACCGGGACTACGTTCAACACCGGGGAGCTGTTTTTT
TRBJ2-1	-	-	TRBV7-9	CASSSPPPGVTPNNEQFF	TGTGCCAGCAGCTCGCCGCCGCCCGGGGTCACGCCAAACAATGAGCAGTTCTTC
TRBJ2-3	-	-	TRBV5-1	CASSANTDTQYF	TGCGCCAGCAGCGCTAACACAGATACGCAGTATTTT
TRBJ2-7	-	-	TRBV7-9	CASSYDRQQYF	TGTGCCAGCAGCTACGACAGACAGCAGTACTTC
TRBJ1-2	-	-	TRBV4-1	CASSPQGAGDYGYTF	TGCGCCAGCAGCCCCCAAGGGGCAGGGGACTATGGCTACACCTTC
TRBJ1-5	-	-	TRBV15	CATSKGQGPNQPQHF	TGTGCCACCAGCAAGGGCCAGGGGCCTAATCAGCCCCAGCATTTT
TRBJ2-3	-	once	TRBV28	CASLRAGGGGGSKDTQYF	TGTGCCAGCCTCCGGGCCGGAGGGGGAGGAGGGAGCAAAGATACGCAGTATTTT
TRBJ1-2	-	-	TRBV6-2/TRBV6-3	CASSLAVMGGYTF	TGTGCCAGCAGTTTGGCAGTGATGGGCGGCTACACCTTC
TRBJ2-1	TRBD1	-	TRBV29-1	CSVDLGTGFYNEQFF	TGCAGCGTTGACTTGGGGACAGGGTTTTACAATGAGCAGTTCTTC
TRBJ2-1	-	-	TRBV24-1	CATSDFGLDNYNEQFF	TGTGCCACCAGTGATTTTGGCCTTGACAACTACAATGAGCAGTTCTTC
TRBJ1-4	-	-	TRBV6-5	CASRTGAATNEKLFF	TGTGCCAGTCGAACCGGGGCAGCAACTAATGAAAAACTGTTTTTT
TRBJ2-4	-	-	TRBV30	CAWRISKNIQYF	TGTGCCTGGAGAATCTCCAAAAACATTCAGTACTTC
TRBJ2-7	-	-	TRBV27	CASSIGPPYEQYF	TGTGCCAGCAGTATTGGGCCGCCCTACGAGCAGTACTTC
TRBJ1-2	-	-	TRBV12-3/TRBV12-4	CASSRGGRATF	TGTGCCAGCAGTCGTGGTGGACGTGCCACCTTC